The 22 T cell receptor beta chains in this list originate from one sample, sequenced in a study of monozygotic twins with inflammatory bowel disease. From the 5' RACE reads, TCRdb lists one entry per CDR3 protein and no DNA. This table holds around 400,000 distinct CDR3 sequences. Sequenced input: blood. The receptor set was obtained from a human donor with ulcerative colitis or Crohn's disease, or a healthy co-twin of an affected twin (not recorded which).

The chain combines TRBV15 with TRBJ2-3; checking the TCRdb D call of TRBD2 is not possible without DNA. The CDR3 runs 15 residues. CDR1 is LNHNV, CDR2 YYDKDF, per germline (reference sequence). CDR3 loop: CATSRGLAGADTQYF. Together with reference TRBV15 and TRBJ2-3, the CDR3 gives the full variable domain: DAMVIQNPRYQVTQFGKPVTLSCSQTLNHNVMYWYQQKSSQAPKLLFHYYDKDFNNEADTPDNFQSRRPNTSFCFLDIRSPGLGDTAMYLCATSRGLAGADTQYFGPGTRLTVL.

V is TRBV7-9 and J is TRBJ2-3; lacking DNA, the TRBD1 call made by TCRdb goes unchecked. The CDR3 loop spans 12 amino acids. Germline loops: CDR1 SEHNR, CDR2 FQNEAQ (reference sequence). The CDR3 is CASLTGTDTQYF. Supplemented by reference TRBV7-9 and TRBJ2-3, the full variable domain reads DTGVSQNPRHKITKRGQNVTFRCDPISEHNRLYWYRQTLGQGPEFLTYFQNEAQLEKSRLLSDRFSAERPKGSFSTLEIQRTEQGDSAMYLCASLTGTDTQYFGPGTRLTVL.

The CDR3 is CASSADRAELFF. The rearrangement links TRBV19 to TRBJ1-4; the TCRdb D gene call, TRBD1, has no DNA to confirm it. The CDR3 length is 12 residues. The germline CDR1 and CDR2 sequences are LNHDA and SQIVND (reference sequence).

The J gene is TRBJ2-5, the V gene TRBV4-1; TCRdb designates TRBD1, a call that cannot be tested without DNA. This CDR3 is 17 amino acids long. Germline-derived CDR1 and CDR2 are MGHRA and YSYEKL. The chain's CDR3 is CASSQERGRGPQETQYF.

The rearrangement links TRBV6-5 to TRBJ2-1; TCRdb proposes TRBD1, but this gene call is untestable without DNA. This CDR3 comprises 15 residues. Germline V CDR1 and CDR2: MNHEY, SVGAGI. CDR3 sequence reads: CASSSRQGRDNEQFF.

The chain couples TRBV6-5 to TRBJ1-1. Germline V gives CDR1 MNHEY, CDR2 SVGAGI. This CDR3 comprises 14 residues. CDR3 sequence reads: CASSYSTGNTEAFF.

The rearrangement links TRBV5-1 to TRBJ2-7; TCRdb calls TRBD1, which cannot be checked without DNA. The CDR3 extends over 14 amino acids. The germline V gene has CDR1 SGHRS and CDR2 YFSETQ. CDR3 in amino acids: CASSHKGASDEQYF.

The V and J genes are TRBV2 and TRBJ2-3; TCRdb returns TRBD1, unconfirmable since there is no DNA. Germline lookup yields CDR1 SNHLY and CDR2 FYNNEI. The CDR3 consists of 12 residues. The CDR3 loop reads CASRTAGGTQYF.

The rearrangement joins TRBV10-2 to TRBJ2-1; no DNA is available, so the TRBD1 call from TCRdb remains unchecked. This CDR3 has 14 residues. Germline assignment: CDR1 WSHSY and CDR2 SAAADI. This CDR3 reads CASTRRGEMREQFF.

The chain employs TRBV11-2 and TRBJ2-5. Germline V gene lookup returns CDR1 SGHAT and CDR2 FQNNGV. CDR3 size: 16 residues. CDR3: CASSLDRTSGQETQYF.

The gene calls are TRBV11-2 and TRBJ2-7; as DNA is missing, the TRBD2 call by TCRdb cannot be tested. The CDR3 loop spans 17 amino acids. Germline V gene lookup returns CDR1 SGHAT and CDR2 FQNNGV. The CDR3 region is CASSPYYPRGIPDEQYF.

The chain carries TRBV11-3 and TRBJ2-7; TCRdb designates TRBD1, a call that cannot be tested without DNA. The CDR3 extends over 14 amino acids. Germline CDR1 is SGHNT and CDR2 is YENEEA. CDR3: CASSPPPDKYEQYF.

The V gene is TRBV7-9, the J gene TRBJ2-7; TCRdb's D gene call, TRBD2, goes unchecked for lack of DNA. The germline V gene encodes CDR1 SEHNR and CDR2 FQNEAQ (reference sequence). The CDR3 has 13 residues. This CDR3 reads CASSRGGAYEQYF.

The chain has TRBV6-6 and TRBJ2-3; the D call of TRBD2 rests on TCRdb alone, since no DNA is present to check it. Germline CDR1 reads MNHNY; CDR2 reads SVGAGI (reference sequence). The CDR3 spans 12 residues. The CDR3 protein is CASSYMSGAQYF.

The chain recombines TRBV30 with TRBJ1-5; the TCRdb D gene call, TRBD1, has no DNA to confirm it. Germline CDR1 and CDR2: GTSNPN and SVGIG (reference sequence). The CDR3 is 14 amino acids. The CDR3 region is CAWSASTSGQPQHF.

The chain links TRBV27 to TRBJ2-1; the D gene TCRdb calls, TRBD1, cannot be checked with no DNA. Germline CDR1 reads MNHEY; CDR2 reads SMNVEV (reference sequence). The CDR3 is made up of 13 amino acids. CDR3 amino acids: CASSPTVYNEQFF.

The chain joins TRBV7-9 to TRBJ1-3. Germline-derived CDR1 and CDR2 are SEHNR and FQNEAQ (reference sequence). The CDR3 loop spans 14 amino acids. The CDR3: CASSSRDTGNTIYF.

The chain links TRBV6-5 to TRBJ1-5. The CDR3 has 16 residues. CDR1 is MNHEY and CDR2 is SVGAGI in the germline V gene. CDR3 amino acids: CASSYPKDGSNQPQHF.

Here the CDR3 reads CASSLTSIQETQYF. The chain uses TRBV5-4 and TRBJ2-5; TCRdb designates TRBD2, a call that cannot be tested without DNA. The germline V gene has CDR1 SGHNT and CDR2 YYREEE (reference sequence). The CDR3 length is 14 residues.

CDR3 amino acids: CSADLTGFTDTQYF. This chain joins TRBV20-1 and TRBJ2-3; TCRdb indicates TRBD1, and absent DNA this call remains unverified. The germline V gene has CDR1 DFQATT and CDR2 SNEGSKA (reference sequence). This CDR3 is 14 amino acids long.

The chain links TRBV7-6 to TRBJ2-7. The CDR3 runs 14 residues. The V gene's germline CDR1 is SGHVS and CDR2 FNYEAQ. The CDR3 here is CASSLGPTLSEQYF. The full variable domain, in which reference TRBV7-6 and TRBJ2-7 provide the parts outside the CDR3, is GAGVSQSPRYKVTKRGQDVALRCDPISGHVSLYWYRQALGQGPEFLTYFNYEAQQDKSGLPNDRFSAERPEGSISTLTIQRTEQRDSAMYRCASSLGPTLSEQYFGPGTRLTVT.

The chain's CDR3 is CASSLQGSDTEAFF. The chain combines TRBV28 with TRBJ1-1; TCRdb's assignment of TRBD1 cannot be checked, as there is no DNA. This CDR3 contains 14 residues. Looked up from germline, CDR1 is MDHEN and CDR2 is SYDVKM.